These T cell receptor beta chains were read from a single sample in a study of T cell responses to AZD1222 COVID-19 vaccine. Profiled with immunoSEQ multiplex PCR; TCRdb holds only in-frame clones, not every one. Here the sample spans around 150,000 clones, less than 95% being singletons. This material consisted of peripheral blood, taken 28 days after the second AZD1222 dose. The receptors shown here come from an adult who received the AZD1222 COVID-19 vaccine. The CDR3 runs from the conserved cysteine through the conserved F or W. The order of the fields is J gene, CDR3 length, D gene, clone size, V gene, CDR3 protein, CDR3 DNA. A D gene is named only where the DNA matches it firmly. A row's size may be missing; if present it is once, few, many or a size class.

TRBJ2-1 | 16 | TRBD2 | - | TRBV11-2 | CASSQTRGGTYNEQFF | TGTGCCAGCAGTCAAACGCGGGGGGGAACCTACAATGAGCAGTTCTTC
TRBJ2-2 | 18 | TRBD2 | once | TRBV6-2/TRBV6-3 | CASSYSRAGGSNTGELFF | TGTGCCAGCAGTTACTCGAGAGCGGGAGGGTCGAACACCGGGGAGCTGTTTTTT
TRBJ1-6 | 15 | - | - | TRBV19 | CASSSIKGESSPLHF | TGTGCCAGTAGCTCAATCAAAGGGGAGAGTTCACCCCTCCACTTT
TRBJ2-5 | 15 | - | - | TRBV6-1 | CASSDIWGRQETQYF | TGTGCCAGCAGTGATATCTGGGGGCGCCAAGAGACCCAGTACTTC
TRBJ2-1 | 15 | - | - | TRBV7-2 | CASSLGSIGADEQFF | TGTGCCAGCAGCTTGGGGTCGATAGGTGCTGATGAGCAGTTCTTC
TRBJ1-4 | 13 | - | - | TRBV3-1/TRBV3-2 | CASGFSADEKLFF | TGTGCCAGCGGTTTTTCGGCGGACGAAAAACTGTTTTTT
TRBJ2-1 | 14 | - | - | TRBV19 | CASTMDRDYNEQFF | TGTGCCAGTACCATGGATAGAGACTACAATGAGCAGTTCTTC
TRBJ2-7 | 15 | TRBD2 | - | TRBV6-6 | CASRPTSGSFNEQYF | TGTGCCAGCAGACCGACTAGCGGGAGCTTCAACGAGCAGTACTTC
TRBJ1-2 | 14 | - | - | TRBV7-9 | CASSLGAENYGYTF | TGTGCCAGCAGCTTAGGAGCAGAGAACTATGGCTACACCTTC
TRBJ2-1 | 12 | - | - | TRBV6-2/TRBV6-3 | CASSYVWNEQFF | TGTGCCAGCAGTTATGTCTGGAATGAGCAGTTCTTC
TRBJ1-2 | 13 | - | once | TRBV11-2 | CASSLEQAIGYTF | TGTGCCAGCAGCTTAGAACAGGCGATTGGGTACACCTTC
TRBJ2-1 | 15 | TRBD1 | - | TRBV30 | CAFVLTGQAYNEQFF | TGTGCCTTCGTGCTGACGGGACAGGCGTACAATGAGCAGTTCTTC
TRBJ2-2 | 17 | TRBD2 | - | TRBV10-3 | CAISEVGTSGTIAELFF | TGTGCCATCAGTGAGGTTGGAACTAGCGGGACTATCGCGGAGCTGTTTTTT
TRBJ2-3 | 12 | - | - | TRBV9 | CASSTNSDTQYF | TGTGCCAGCAGCACAAATTCAGATACGCAGTATTTT
TRBJ2-1 | 15 | - | - | TRBV11-2 | CASSLRPEGPNEQFF | TGTGCCAGCAGCCTCCGCCCGGAGGGCCCCAATGAGCAGTTCTTC
TRBJ1-2 | 15 | - | - | TRBV19 | CASSNPGGETYGYTF | TGTGCCAGTAGCAACCCGGGGGGGGAGACCTATGGCTACACCTTC
TRBJ1-4 | 15 | TRBD1 | - | TRBV7-2 | CASKNTGQLNEKLFF | TGTGCCAGCAAAAATACGGGACAGCTTAATGAAAAACTGTTTTTT